One sample yielded the 18 T cell receptor beta chains listed below, sequenced in a study of T cells after yellow fever vaccination. One entry per CDR3 protein results from TCRdb running MiXCR on the 5' RACE reads. The sample lists hundreds of thousands of distinct CDR3 sequences, about a sixth occurring once. Sequenced here: PBMCs, sampled about 5 days after the first yellow fever vaccination. Every receptor here comes from a man younger than 35 who received the YFV17D yellow fever vaccine.

The V call is TRBV3-1, the J call TRBJ2-1; TRBD2 agrees at 9 bases. The V gene's germline CDR1 is LGHDT and CDR2 YNNKEL (reference sequence). The J segment lost 5 bases and the V segment lost 4 bases, leaving 9 bases of the junction unmatched. The CDR3 sequence is 16 residues long. In nucleotides, the CDR3 is TGTGCCAGCAGCCGAAAATGGGCGGGGGGGGACAATGAGCAGTTCTTC. It codes for CASSRKWAGGDNEQFF.

This clonotype was observed at least ten times. This sequence joins TRBV7-2 and TRBJ2-2, with D possibly TRBD2 on 7 matching bases. This CDR3 comprises 15 residues. Trimming removed 0 bases at V and 5 bases at J, with 10 bases between. The V gene's germline CDR1 is SGHTA and CDR2 FQGNSA. This chain's CDR3 is CASSLAGGGTGELFF. The DNA for the CDR3 is TGTGCCAGCAGCTTAGCAGGGGGGGGGACCGGGGAGCTGTTTTTT.

The rearrangement uses TRBV29-1 and TRBJ2-5, with 8 bases fitting TRBD2. The CDR3 contains 15 residues. J gave up 7 bases and V 3 bases, and 13 bases lay outside the gene matches. Per germline, CDR1 SQVTM and CDR2 ANQGSEA. The CDR3 here is CSVESPGGVPGTQYF. The CDR3 region has the DNA TGCAGCGTTGAGAGTCCCGGGGGGGTACCCGGGACCCAGTACTTC.

There are a few counts of this clonotype. The V and J genes are TRBV14 and TRBJ2-5; possible D gene TRBD2, 5 bases. V shed 5 bases and J shed 0 bases, with 13 bases lying between them. The germline gives CDR1 SGHDN, CDR2 FVKESK. The CDR3 sequence is 15 residues long. The CDR3 coding sequence is TGTGCCAGCAGCACCGGGAACCTGAACCAAGAGACCCAGTACTTC. Translated, it gives CASSTGNLNQETQYF.

There are many counts of this clonotype. The chain uses TRBV4-2 and TRBJ2-1, with D perhaps TRBD2 (5 bases). The CDR3 sequence is 12 residues long. V lost 5 bases, J lost 7 bases, and 9 bases lay in between. Germline assignment: CDR1 LGHNA and CDR2 YNFKEQ. The CDR3 spells CASSEGGNEQFF. CDR3 nucleotide sequence: TGTGCCAGCAGCGAAGGAGGAAATGAGCAGTTCTTC.

The table lists this clonotype with a few counts. The chain employs TRBV7-3 and TRBJ2-2; TRBD2 matches at 7 bases. Germline CDR1 SGHTA, CDR2 FQGTGA. J was trimmed by 3 bases and V by 4 bases; bases with no gene match: 8. The CDR3 is made up of 16 amino acids. CDR3 sequence: CASSYRGGYYTGELFF. In nucleotides, the CDR3 is TGTGCCAGCAGCTATAGGGGAGGGTATTACACCGGGGAGCTGTTTTTT. Full variable domain (rest looked up from reference TRBV7-3 and TRBJ2-2): GAGVSQTPSNKVTEKGKYVELRCDPISGHTALYWYRQSLGQGPEFLIYFQGTGAADDSGLPNDRFFAVRPEGSVSTLKIQRTERGDSAVYLCASSYRGGYYTGELFFGEGSRLTVL.

About this clonotype: This may stem from a read error, because a much larger clone lies one nucleotide away. The chain employs TRBV6-4 and TRBJ2-1, with 11 nucleotides matching TRBD2. Looked up from germline, CDR1 is MRHNA and CDR2 is SNTAGT. The CDR3 is 14 amino acids. CDR3 sequence: CAGSLSGGAGEQFF. The CDR3 nucleotides are TGTGCCGGCAGTCTTAGCGGGGGGGCCGGTGAGCAGTTCTTC.

The count of this clonotype is one. J is TRBJ1-2 and V is TRBV7-2, with D perhaps matching TRBD1 (5 bases). The CDR3 extends over 16 amino acids. Germline-derived CDR1 and CDR2 are SGHTA and FQGNSA. The germline V and J ends were trimmed by 1 base and 1 base, with 13 bases remaining between them. CDR3 coding DNA: TGTGCCAGCAGCTTAGAGTACAGGAGAGTTAACTATGGCTACACCTTC. Its translation is CASSLEYRRVNYGYTF.

The chain combines TRBV7-9 with TRBJ1-2; 8 positions match TRBD1. The germline gives CDR1 SEHNR, CDR2 FQNEAQ (reference sequence). The CDR3 contains 12 residues. V shed 5 bases, J shed 12 bases, and the junction held 8 bases outside the gene matches. The CDR3 region has the DNA TGTGCCAGCAGCGGGGACAGGCTCGGAAACACCTTC. Translation gives CASSGDRLGNTF.

The rearrangement joins TRBV5-1 to TRBJ1-2; D gene ambiguous. This CDR3 region has 14 residues. Germline CDR1 is SGHRS and CDR2 is YFSETQ. V was shortened by 4 bases and J by 7 bases, with 17 bases between the two germline ends. This CDR3 is CASSEPSRPSGYTF. In DNA, the CDR3 is TGCGCCAGCAGCGAGCCCTCGCGGCCCAGTGGCTACACCTTC. Combining the CDR3 with reference TRBV5-1 and TRBJ1-2 gives the whole variable domain KAGVTQTPRYLIKTRGQQVTLSCSPISGHRSVSWYQQTPGQGLQFLFEYFSETQRNKGNFPGRFSGRQFSNSRSEMNVSTLELGDSALYLCASSEPSRPSGYTFGSGTRLTVV.

This clonotype was detected a few times. The gene calls are TRBV7-6 and TRBJ1-2; maybe TRBD1 (6 bases). The CDR3 covers 14 residues. Trimming removed 0 bases at V and 4 bases at J, with 9 bases between. The germline CDR1 and CDR2 sequences are SGHVS and FNYEAQ. CDR3 sequence (DNA): TGTGCCAGCAGCTTAGCGACAGGCGCCTATGGCTACACCTTC. Translated, it gives CASSLATGAYGYTF. Full variable domain (missing parts from reference TRBV7-6 and TRBJ1-2): GAGVSQSPRYKVTKRGQDVALRCDPISGHVSLYWYRQALGQGPEFLTYFNYEAQQDKSGLPNDRFSAERPEGSISTLTIQRTEQRDSAMYRCASSLATGAYGYTFGSGTRLTVV.

The V and J genes are TRBV4-2 and TRBJ1-5; 11 bases are shared with TRBD1. V dropped 3 bases and J dropped 4; count of bases not matched to a gene: 5. Germline V gene lookup returns CDR1 LGHNA and CDR2 YNFKEQ. This CDR3 has 16 amino acids. CDR3 in amino acids: CASSQFGTGGNQPQHF. CDR3 in DNA: TGTGCCAGCAGCCAGTTCGGGACAGGGGGTAATCAGCCCCAGCATTTT.

The table lists this clonotype with many counts. The chain combines TRBV7-2 with TRBJ2-1; D is uncertain. Per germline, CDR1 SGHTA and CDR2 FQGNSA. V was clipped by 5 bases and J by 10 bases, with 15 bases between them. The CDR3 runs 13 residues. This CDR3 reads CASSPDWGREQFF. CDR3 coding DNA: TGTGCCAGCAGCCCAGACTGGGGTCGGGAGCAGTTCTTC. The whole variable domain, remainder taken from reference TRBV7-2 and TRBJ2-1, is GAGVSQSPSNKVTEKGKDVELRCDPISGHTALYWYRQSLGQGLEFLIYFQGNSAPDKSGLPSDRFSAERTGGSVSTLTIQRTQQEDSAVYLCASSPDWGREQFFGPGTRLTVL.

V usage is TRBV9 and J usage is TRBJ2-1; 10 bases are shared with TRBD2. J lost 4 bases, V lost 4 bases, and 8 bases had no gene match. CDR1 is SGDLS and CDR2 is YYNGEE in the germline V gene. CDR3 length: 16 amino acids. As DNA, the CDR3 is TGTGCCAGCAGCCCGTACCCGGGACTAGCGTACAATGAGCAGTTCTTC. As protein: CASSPYPGLAYNEQFF.

This clonotype has just a few counts. The chain combines TRBV2 with TRBJ1-6; 7 bases fit TRBD1. This CDR3 comprises 15 residues. The germline CDR1 and CDR2 sequences are SNHLY and FYNNEI. J gave up 10 bases and V 10 bases, and 16 bases lay outside the gene matches. The CDR3 protein is CATHRQGGSVSPLHF. CDR3 DNA: TGTGCCACCCACAGACAGGGCGGTTCGGTATCACCCCTCCACTTT.

This chain connects TRBV7-2 to TRBJ2-1; 8 nucleotides line up with TRBD1. The CDR3 loop spans 13 amino acids. Germline CDR1 is SGHTA and CDR2 is FQGNSA. With V trimmed by 5 bases and J by 4 bases, 1 base remained unmatched. DNA for the CDR3: TGTGCCAGCAGCCGGGACAGGTACAATGAGCAGTTCTTC. Protein product: CASSRDRYNEQFF.

In its sample, this clonotype was seen many times. V usage is TRBV27 and J usage is TRBJ1-5; 9 positions agree with TRBD1. Trimming removed 3 bases from V and 1 base from J; junction bases left unmatched: 1. CDR1 and CDR2 from the germline V gene are MNHEY and SMNVEV (reference sequence). This CDR3 is built from 15 residues. For the CDR3, the DNA is TGTGCCAGCAGTTTCGGGACAGGGAGCAATCAGCCCCAGCATTTT. Translating it yields CASSFGTGSNQPQHF.

J is TRBJ2-3 and V is TRBV7-9; 11 positions match TRBD1. Germline CDR1 SEHNR, CDR2 FQNEAQ (reference sequence). The CDR3 is made up of 16 amino acids. The V gene end was trimmed by 4 bases and the J gene end by 4 bases; junction bases not matched to a gene: 7. In nucleotides, the CDR3 is TGTGCCAGCAGCTATTGGACAGGGGGCATCGCAGATACGCAGTATTTT. Its protein product is CASSYWTGGIADTQYF.